The T cell receptor (beta chain) described here comes from a study of identical twins. TCRdb fed the 5' RACE reads into MiXCR, producing one record per CDR3 protein. The top ten clones hold 2.5% to 3.5% of a sample with some 590,000 distinct CDR3 sequences, 7.5% to 10% of them seen once. This clonotype was counted a few times. The germline V gene encodes CDR1 SGHAT and CDR2 FQNNGV. Germline trimming cut 1 base from V and 0 bases from J; bases unmatched to any gene: 9. The CDR3 covers 18 residues. The same data also contributed to another study, on yellow fever vaccine responses in identical twins.

The J gene is TRBJ2-7, the V gene TRBV11-2, with 10 nucleotides matching TRBD2. Specimen: PBMCs. The clonotype originates from a woman aged 18-29 years in good health. The CDR3 region is CASSLGAGGPGSSYEQYF. For the CDR3, the DNA is TGTGCCAGCAGCTTAGGAGCGGGAGGGCCCGGTAGCTCCTACGAGCAGTACTTC.